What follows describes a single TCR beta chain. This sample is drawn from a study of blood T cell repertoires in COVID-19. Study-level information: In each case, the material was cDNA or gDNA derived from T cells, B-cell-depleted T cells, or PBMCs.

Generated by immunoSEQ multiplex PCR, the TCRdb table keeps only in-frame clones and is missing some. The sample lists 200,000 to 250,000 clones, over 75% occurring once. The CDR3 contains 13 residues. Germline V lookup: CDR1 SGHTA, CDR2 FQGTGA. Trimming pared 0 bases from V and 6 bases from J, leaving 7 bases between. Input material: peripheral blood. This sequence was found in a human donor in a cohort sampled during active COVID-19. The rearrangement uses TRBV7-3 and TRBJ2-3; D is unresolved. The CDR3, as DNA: TGTGCCAGCAGCTTAACGAACCAGGATACGCAGTATTTT. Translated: CASSLTNQDTQYF.